This T cell receptor (beta chain) is drawn from a study of molecular identifiers for immune sequencing clone quantification. TCRdb fed the PCR reads into MiXCR, producing one record per CDR3 protein. The sample includes 400,000 to 600,000 distinct CDR3 sequences, 20% to 25% of them seen just once. Looked up from germline, CDR1 is SEHNR and CDR2 is FQNEAQ (reference sequence). This CDR3 is built from 15 residues. The ends were cut back, 4 bases at V and 4 bases at J, with 14 bases in the middle. This clonotype was found a few times. Sequenced material: naive CD8+ T cells from blood, with Jurkat cell RNA spiked in. Subset described: FACS-sorted CD8+CD4-CCR7+CD45RA+ naive T cells. This sequence joins TRBV7-9 and TRBJ1-5; maybe TRBD1 (6 bases). The receptor was derived from a human donor in good health. Some libraries in this study had Jurkat cell RNA spiked in. CDR3 nucleotides: TGTGCCAGCAGCTCAGGGGTAGGATGGAATCAGCCCCAGCATTTT. Translated, it gives CASSSGVGWNQPQHF.